This T cell receptor (beta chain) was documented in a study of OX40 agonist ivuxolimab in advanced cancers. Study context: Dose-escalation subjects each had hepatocellular carcinoma, melanoma, renal cell or head and neck cancer. Findings and limits, study-wide: Clonal expansion in partial responders at 0.1-3.0 mg/kg ranked among the lowest. Some patients without response likewise showed low normalized clonal expansion.

Patients with a history of autoimmune disease or on systemic immunosuppression were excluded. Measured with immunoSEQ multiplex PCR; TCRdb has only the in-frame clones, and not every one. The sample yields 20,000 to 25,000 clones, about 79% seen once. The V gene's germline CDR1 is SQVTM and CDR2 ANQGSEA. The CDR3 is 13 residues long. V lost 7 bases, J lost 2 bases, and 13 bases lay in between. Notes on this clone: Its specificity is unknown.

The rearrangement uses TRBV29-1 and TRBJ2-3; TRBD2 is a possible D gene (5 bases). The specimen was CD4+ or CD8+ T cells sorted from blood, collected in a trial of the OX40 agonist ivuxolimab. This TCR derives from an adult with an advanced solid tumor such as melanoma, head and neck, liver or kidney cancer. The CDR3 reads CSAGGGATDTQYF. The CDR3 DNA sequence: TGCAGCGCTGGCGGAGGTGCCACAGATACGCAGTATTTT.